This TCR beta chain was captured by sequencing in a study of T-cell memory formation after mild COVID-19. Across the study: The study found TCR clusters largely donor specific. General study points: Clones shrinking between day 15 and 85 showed a balanced CD4/CD8 split, and those that grew later tilted toward CD4+. The finding that pre-infection memory included some responding clones suggested that cross-reactive memory joined.

Germline CDR1 reads KGHDR; CDR2 reads SFDVKD. The CDR3 totals 14 residues. The V gene lost 3 bases and the J gene lost 1 base, with 8 bases spanning the gap. A word on this clonotype: Its antigen is not identified.

TCRdb recomputed calls from the 5' RACE reads with MiXCR, one row per CDR3 protein. The table shows hundreds of thousands of distinct CDR3 sequences, with less than 25% occurring only once. This sequence was found in an adult woman who had mild COVID-19 (a few samples of this study predate the infection). Cell type and time point are not known. The chain carries TRBV24-1 and TRBJ1-2; the D is unclear. Material: PBMCs or a T cell subset sorted from them (not recorded which). The DNA for the CDR3 is TGTGCCACCAGTGATGCTTGGGGTAACTATGGCTACACCTTC. The encoded protein is CATSDAWGNYGYTF.